This T cell receptor (beta chain) was sequenced for a study of Graves' ophthalmopathy and Graves' hyperthyroidism. Study information: Peripheral blood was gathered at the point of initial diagnosis, before any treatment started.

Beta-chain TCR CDR3 regions were amplified from RNA transcripts. The authors performed first-round RT-PCR with HTBI primers and then a second-round multiplex PCR. TCRdb used MiXCR to reprocess the multiplex PCR reads, holding one entry per CDR3 protein. The data show almost 750,000 distinct CDR3 sequences, approximately 40% seen once. In its sample, this clonotype was seen many times. The CDR3 runs 14 residues. V was shortened by 10 bases and J by 4 bases, with 17 bases between the two germline ends. In germline, CDR1 is SEHNR, CDR2 FQNEAQ (reference sequence). This TCR was recovered from an adult man with Graves' ophthalmopathy. The gene calls are TRBV7-9 and TRBJ1-3; weak D call: TRBD1 (5 bases). Specimen: peripheral blood. CDR3 residues: CAIGGNTRGNTIYF. CDR3 DNA: TGTGCCATCGGGGGAAATACGCGCGGAAACACCATATATTTT.